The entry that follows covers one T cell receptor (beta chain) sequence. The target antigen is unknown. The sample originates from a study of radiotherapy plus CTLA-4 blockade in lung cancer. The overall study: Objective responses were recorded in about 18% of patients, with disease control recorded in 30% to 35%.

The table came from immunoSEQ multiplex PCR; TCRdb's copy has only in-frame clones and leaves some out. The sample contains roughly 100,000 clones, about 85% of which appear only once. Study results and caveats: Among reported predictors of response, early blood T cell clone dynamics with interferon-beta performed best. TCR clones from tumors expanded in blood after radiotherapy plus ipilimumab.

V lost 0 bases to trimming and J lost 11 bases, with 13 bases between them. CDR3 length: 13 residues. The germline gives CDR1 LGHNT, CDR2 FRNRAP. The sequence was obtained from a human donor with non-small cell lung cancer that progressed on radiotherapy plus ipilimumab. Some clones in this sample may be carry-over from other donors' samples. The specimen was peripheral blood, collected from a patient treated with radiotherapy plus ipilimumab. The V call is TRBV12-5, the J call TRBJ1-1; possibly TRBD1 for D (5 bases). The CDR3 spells CASGLVRGARAFF. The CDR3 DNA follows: TGTGCTAGTGGTTTGGTAAGGGGAGCCCGGGCTTTCTTT. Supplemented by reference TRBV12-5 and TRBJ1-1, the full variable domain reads DARVTQTPRHKVTEMGQEVTMRCQPILGHNTVFWYRQTMMQGLELLAYFRNRAPLDDSGMPKDRFSAEMPDATLATLKIQPSEPRDSAVYFCASGLVRGARAFFGQGTRLTVV.